There are many counts of the clone carrying this T cell receptor (beta chain). The read ends 3 residues before the CDR3 terminus; that terminus is restored from the germline J gene. TCRdb's table, derived via immunoSEQ multiplex PCR, lists solely in-frame clones and lacks some. The record shows around 29,000 clones for this sample, with no singletons present. This sample stems from a study of T cell clonality in common variable immunodeficiency. The germline V and J ends were trimmed by 2 bases and 2 bases, with 7 bases remaining between them. This CDR3 has 14 amino acids. The germline V gene has CDR1 KGHSH and CDR2 LQKENI.

The material sequenced was peripheral blood mononuclear cells. This rearrangement joins TRBV18 to TRBJ1-5; D possibly corresponds to TRBD1 (6 bases). The receptor comes from a person between 18 and 70 years old in good health. CDR3 sequence reads: CASSPNRGNQPQHF. The sequenced CDR3 bases are TGTGCCAGCTCACCAAACAGGGGCAATCAGCCC.